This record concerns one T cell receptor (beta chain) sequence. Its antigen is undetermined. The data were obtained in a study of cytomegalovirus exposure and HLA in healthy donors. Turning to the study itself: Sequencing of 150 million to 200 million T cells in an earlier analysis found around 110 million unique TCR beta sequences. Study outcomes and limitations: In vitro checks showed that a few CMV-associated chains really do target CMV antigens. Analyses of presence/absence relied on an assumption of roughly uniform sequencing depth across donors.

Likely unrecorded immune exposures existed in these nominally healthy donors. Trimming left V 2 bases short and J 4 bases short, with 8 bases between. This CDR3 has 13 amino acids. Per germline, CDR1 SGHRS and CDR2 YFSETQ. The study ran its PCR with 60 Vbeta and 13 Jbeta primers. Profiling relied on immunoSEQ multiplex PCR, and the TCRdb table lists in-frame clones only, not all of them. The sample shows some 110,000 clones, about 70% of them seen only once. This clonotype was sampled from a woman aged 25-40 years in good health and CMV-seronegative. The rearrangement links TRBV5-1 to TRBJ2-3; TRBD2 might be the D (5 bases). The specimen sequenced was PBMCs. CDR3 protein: CASSFEGADTQYF. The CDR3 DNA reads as TGCGCCAGCAGCTTTGAGGGAGCAGATACGCAGTATTTT.